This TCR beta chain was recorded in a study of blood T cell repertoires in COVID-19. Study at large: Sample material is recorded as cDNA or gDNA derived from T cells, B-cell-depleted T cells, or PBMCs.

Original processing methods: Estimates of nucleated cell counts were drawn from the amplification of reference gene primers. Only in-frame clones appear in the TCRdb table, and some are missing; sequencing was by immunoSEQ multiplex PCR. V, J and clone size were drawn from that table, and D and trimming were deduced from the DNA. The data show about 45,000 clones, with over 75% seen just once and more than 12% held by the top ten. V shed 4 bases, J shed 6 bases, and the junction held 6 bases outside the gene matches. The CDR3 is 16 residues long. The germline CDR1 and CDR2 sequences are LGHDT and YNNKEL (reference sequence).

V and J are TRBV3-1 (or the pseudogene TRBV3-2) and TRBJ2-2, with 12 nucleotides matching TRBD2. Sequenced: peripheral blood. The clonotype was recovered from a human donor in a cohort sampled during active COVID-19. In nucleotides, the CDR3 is TGTGCCAGCAGCCGGTGGCTAGCGGGAGGGTCCGGGGAGCTGTTTTTT. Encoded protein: CASSRWLAGGSGELFF.